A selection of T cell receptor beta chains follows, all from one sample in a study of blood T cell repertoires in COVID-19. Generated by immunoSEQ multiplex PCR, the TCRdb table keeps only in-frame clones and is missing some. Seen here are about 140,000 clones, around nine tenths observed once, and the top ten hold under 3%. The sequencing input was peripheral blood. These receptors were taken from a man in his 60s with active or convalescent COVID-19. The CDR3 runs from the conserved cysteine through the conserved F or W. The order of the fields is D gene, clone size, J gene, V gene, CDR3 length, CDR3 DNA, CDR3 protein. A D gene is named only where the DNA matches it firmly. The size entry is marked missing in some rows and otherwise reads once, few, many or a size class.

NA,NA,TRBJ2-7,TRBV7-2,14,TGTGCCAGCCGCGGCGGGGCAGGCGTCTACGAGCAGTACTTC,CASRGGAGVYEQYF
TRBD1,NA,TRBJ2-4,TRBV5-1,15,TGCGCCAGCAGCCCCCGGACAGGGGGAGAAAACATTCAGTACTTC,CASSPRTGGENIQYF
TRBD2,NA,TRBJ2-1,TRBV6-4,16,TGTGCCAGCAGTCCTGGGACTAGCGGGAGAGGCAATGAGCAGTTCTTC,CASSPGTSGRGNEQFF
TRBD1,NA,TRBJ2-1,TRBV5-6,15,TGTGCCAGCAGCCAGGTGGGACAGCCTTACAATGAGCAGTTCTTC,CASSQVGQPYNEQFF
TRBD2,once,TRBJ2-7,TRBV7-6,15,TGTGCCAGCAGCCGGGGGACTAGCGGAACCTACGAGCAGTACTTC,CASSRGTSGTYEQYF
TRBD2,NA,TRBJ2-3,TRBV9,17,TGTGCCAGCAGCGTAGGTCGACGGGGGGGCGTCACAGATACGCAGTATTTT,CASSVGRRGGVTDTQYF
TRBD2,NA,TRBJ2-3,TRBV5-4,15,TGTGCCAGCAGCCGCGTGCGGGGGGGCACAGATACGCAGTATTTT,CASSRVRGGTDTQYF
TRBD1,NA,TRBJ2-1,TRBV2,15,TGTGCCAGCAGTGAGGGACAGGGGCGCTACAATGAGCAGTTCTTC,CASSEGQGRYNEQFF
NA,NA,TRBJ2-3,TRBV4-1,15,TGCGCCAGCAGCCTTAGGGAGGTTAGCACAGATACGCAGTATTTT,CASSLREVSTDTQYF
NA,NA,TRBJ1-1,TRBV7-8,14,TGTGCCAGCACCATAGGGGCAGGGGCCACTGAAGCTTTCTTT,CASTIGAGATEAFF
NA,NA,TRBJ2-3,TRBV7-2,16,TGTGCCAGCAGCTTAATGCGAAACCCTAGCACAGATACGCAGTATTTT,CASSLMRNPSTDTQYF
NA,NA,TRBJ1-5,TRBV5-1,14,TGCGCCAGCAGCCCAGGGGATTTCAATCAGCCCCAGCATTTT,CASSPGDFNQPQHF
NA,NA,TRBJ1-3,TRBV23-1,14,TGCGCCAGCAGTCCGCGATACTCTGGAAACACCATATATTTT,CASSPRYSGNTIYF
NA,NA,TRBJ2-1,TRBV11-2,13,TGTGCCAGCAGCTTGGAATCAAGGGGTGAGCAGTTCTTC,CASSLESRGEQFF
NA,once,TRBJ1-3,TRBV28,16,TGTGCCAGCAATTCTAGCCCTGGGTCCGCAGGAAACACCATATATTTT,CASNSSPGSAGNTIYF
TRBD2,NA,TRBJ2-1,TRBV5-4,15,TGTGCCAGCAGCTTGGGCGGGAGGGACTACAATGAGCAGTTCTTC,CASSLGGRDYNEQFF
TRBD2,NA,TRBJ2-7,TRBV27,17,TGTGCCAGCAGTTTAATGTTGCTAGCGGGCACAACCTACGAGCAGTACTTC,CASSLMLLAGTTYEQYF
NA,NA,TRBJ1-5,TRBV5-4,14,TGTGCCAGCAGCTTGGCCGGTTCCTATCAGCCCCAGCATTTT,CASSLAGSYQPQHF